This T cell receptor (beta chain) was sequenced for a study of T-cell memory formation after mild COVID-19. TCRdb analysed the 5' RACE reads with MiXCR anew, one entry per CDR3 protein. This sample carries under 350,000 distinct CDR3 sequences, 15% to 20% of them seen once, and the ten largest clones take 22%. Trimming cost V 7 bases and J 5 bases; bases outside gene matches: 1. The CDR3 covers 13 residues. This TCR came from a man aged 18 to 30 who had mild COVID-19 (a few samples of this study predate the infection). Cell type and time point are not known. Sample: PBMCs or a T cell subset sorted from them (not recorded which). The chain recombines TRBV12-3 or TRBV12-4 with TRBJ2-1; 11 bases match TRBD2. The CDR3 region has the DNA TGTGCCAGCAAGGGACTAGCGGACAATGAGCAGTTCTTC. The encoded protein is CASKGLADNEQFF.